One sample yielded the 19 T cell receptor beta chains listed below, sequenced in a study of T cell responses to AZD1222 COVID-19 vaccine. The assay was immunoSEQ multiplex PCR, and TCRdb's table has in-frame clones only and misses some. Of 110,000 to 150,000 clones listed, approximately 92% were seen once; the top ten hold roughly 3.1%. The sequenced sample was peripheral blood, obtained on day 0 of AZD1222 vaccination. Source of these receptors: an adult in good health.

This clone has just one count. V gene TRBV19 combines with J gene TRBJ1-4; D gene unclear. The length of the CDR3 is 15 residues. Germline V CDR1 and CDR2: LNHDA, SQIVND (reference sequence). V lost 3 bases and J 6 bases, leaving 14 bases between the germline ends. This CDR3 is CASSILRNSDEKLFF. CDR3 nucleotides: TGTGCCAGTAGTATTTTGAGGAATTCGGATGAAAAACTGTTTTTT.

The chain carries TRBV7-2 and TRBJ1-2; perhaps TRBD1 as D (6 bases). The CDR3 covers 14 residues. Germline values: CDR1 SGHTA, CDR2 FQGNSA. V lost 7 bases, J lost 1 base, and 13 bases lay in between. This chain's CDR3 is CASKPQGFNYGYTF. The CDR3, as DNA: TGTGCCAGCAAGCCCCAGGGGTTTAACTATGGCTACACCTTC.

The V and J genes are TRBV25-1 and TRBJ2-7; TRBD1 aligns across 8 bases. The CDR3 covers 13 residues. The germline gives CDR1 MGHDK, CDR2 SYGVNS. Germline trimming cut 6 bases from V and 2 bases from J; bases unmatched to any gene: 3. CDR3 nucleotides: TGTGCCAGCAGAGGGACAGGTGCCTACGAGCAGTACTTC. Translated: CASRGTGAYEQYF.

The chain has TRBV29-1 and TRBJ2-7, with D possibly matching TRBD2 (5 bases). Germline V gene data show CDR1 as SQVTM and CDR2 as ANQGSEA. V lost 4 bases and J 2 bases, leaving 15 bases between the germline ends. The CDR3 has 14 residues. The CDR3, as DNA: TGCAGCGTTGGAGGTCGGGATATAACCTACGAGCAGTACTTC. Translated: CSVGGRDITYEQYF.

The genes are TRBV25-1 and TRBJ2-7; TRBD2 matches 8 bases. With V trimmed by 2 bases and J by 3 bases, 6 bases remained unmatched. In germline, CDR1 is MGHDK, CDR2 SYGVNS. The CDR3 spans 15 residues. CDR3 residues: CASSETRGGLYEQYF. The CDR3 nucleotides are TGTGCCAGCAGTGAAACCCGCGGGGGGCTCTACGAGCAGTACTTC.

The chain uses TRBV29-1 and TRBJ2-5, with 11 bases fitting TRBD1. CDR1 and CDR2 (germline): SQVTM, ANQGSEA. The CDR3 spans 14 residues. J gave up 4 bases and V 5 bases, and 6 bases lay outside the gene matches. The CDR3: CSVLRGTGGETQYF. CDR3 sequence (DNA): TGCAGCGTTCTGAGGGGGACAGGGGGAGAGACCCAGTACTTC.

This clone turned up a few times. This chain connects TRBV7-9 to TRBJ2-1; either TRBD1 or TRBD2 may fit D (6 bases each). Looked up from germline, CDR1 is SEHNR and CDR2 is FQNEAQ (reference sequence). Trimming cost V 5 bases and J 2 bases, with 13 bases left between them. This CDR3 has 15 amino acids. The CDR3 spells CASSPGAPAYNEQFF. CDR3 bases: TGTGCCAGCAGCCCGGGGGCCCCAGCCTACAATGAGCAGTTCTTC.

This chain connects TRBV30 to TRBJ1-2; a possible D gene is TRBD1 (5 bases). Looked up from germline, CDR1 is GTSNPN and CDR2 is SVGIG (reference sequence). The germline V and J ends were trimmed by 0 bases and 5 bases, with 19 bases remaining between them. This CDR3 region has 16 residues. CDR3 protein: CAWSVLRLGERYGYTF. CDR3 coding DNA: TGTGCCTGGAGTGTACTAAGGTTGGGGGAACGGTATGGCTACACCTTC.

J is TRBJ2-1 and V is TRBV21-1; TRBD2, the D gene given by the table, was not confirmed from the DNA. TRBV21-1 is recorded as a pseudogene. The CDR3 spans 12 residues. CDR3: CASSGEYNEQFF. The CDR3 nucleotides are TGTGCCAGCAGCGGAGAGTACAATGAGCAGTTCTTC.

The chain links TRBV9 to TRBJ1-6; D is uncertain. The CDR3 has 15 residues. Germline CDR1 and CDR2: SGDLS and YYNGEE. The V end lost 0 bases, the J end lost 5 bases, and 9 bases lay between the germline ends. CDR3 DNA sequence: TGTGCCAGCAGCGTAGAACAGAAAAATAATTCACCCCTCCACTTT. This codes for CASSVEQKNNSPLHF.

The chain couples TRBV30 to TRBJ1-3, with TRBD1 matching 9 bases. Germline-derived CDR1 and CDR2 are GTSNPN and SVGIG (reference sequence). V trimming: 4 bases; J trimming: 0 bases; junction bases outside the gene matches: 16. The CDR3 is made up of 19 amino acids. The CDR3: CAWKSGTGRSSISGNTIYF. CDR3 DNA: TGTGCCTGGAAAAGTGGGACAGGGCGCTCTAGTATCTCTGGAAACACCATATATTTT.

The chain recombines TRBV29-1 with TRBJ1-2; possibly TRBD1 for D (5 bases). Germline values: CDR1 SQVTM, CDR2 ANQGSEA. The V and J ends lost 4 bases and 8 bases respectively, with 11 bases between them. This CDR3 comprises 11 residues. The chain's CDR3 is CSVGDGTGYTF. The CDR3 DNA follows: TGCAGCGTTGGGGACGGTACGGGCTACACCTTC.

The V call is TRBV7-2, the J call TRBJ2-5, with 7 bases aligning to TRBD2. The germline CDR1 and CDR2 sequences are SGHTA and FQGNSA. J lost 3 bases, V lost 5 bases, and 6 bases had no gene match. This CDR3 contains 14 residues. Here the CDR3 reads CASSPGGMEETQYF. The CDR3 region has the DNA TGTGCCAGCAGCCCCGGGGGGATGGAAGAGACCCAGTACTTC.

The rearrangement uses TRBV2 and TRBJ1-6, with D perhaps TRBD1 (6 bases). This CDR3 is built from 16 residues. CDR1 and CDR2 (germline): SNHLY, FYNNEI. The V end lost 3 bases, the J end lost 5 bases, and 14 bases lay between the germline ends. Written as DNA, the CDR3 is TGTGCCAGCAGTGACGGGGGGCCGGTAAATAATTCACCCCTCCACTTT. It translates to CASSDGGPVNNSPLHF.

The DNA for the CDR3 is TGTGCCAGCAGCAGCCAACAGCGAGCCGGAAACACCATATATTTT. Translation gives CASSSQQRAGNTIYF. V usage is TRBV3-1 (or the pseudogene TRBV3-2) and J usage is TRBJ1-3; D unresolved. There are 15 residues in the CDR3. The germline V and J ends were trimmed by 5 bases and 4 bases, with 15 bases remaining between them. Per germline, CDR1 LGHDT and CDR2 YNNKEL (reference sequence).

The V call is TRBV6-6, the J call TRBJ2-3; 10 nucleotides line up with TRBD1. In germline, CDR1 is MNHNY, CDR2 SVGAGI (reference sequence). After removal of 6 bases from V and 3 bases from J, the junction contained 9 bases not matched to a gene. This CDR3 has 16 amino acids. The CDR3 sequence is CASRSQDRGVTDTQYF. The DNA for the CDR3 is TGTGCCAGCAGATCTCAGGACAGGGGGGTTACAGATACGCAGTATTTT.

CDR3 nucleotides: TGTGCCAGCAGCCAGAGGACAGGGGCGTCCTACAATGAGCAGTTCTTC. Translating gives CASSQRTGASYNEQFF. V is TRBV11-2 and J is TRBJ2-1; 9 bases agree with TRBD1. The junction had 6 bases not matched to a gene; V was cut back by 5 bases and J by 1 base. This CDR3 comprises 16 residues. CDR1 is SGHAT and CDR2 is FQNNGV in the germline V gene.

The CDR3 nucleotides read TGTGCCAGTAGTGCTCGGCAGAACAATGAGCAGTTCTTC. As protein: CASSARQNNEQFF. The chain employs TRBV19 and TRBJ2-1; D is undetermined. The germline CDR1 and CDR2 sequences are LNHDA and SQIVND (reference sequence). The V gene lost 5 bases and the J gene lost 5 bases, with 10 bases spanning the gap. This CDR3 comprises 13 residues.

This chain links TRBV19 with TRBJ2-1, with TRBD2 matching 13 bases. Trimming at V came to 4 bases and at J to 4 bases, leaving 7 bases not matched to a gene. From germline, CDR1 is LNHDA and CDR2 SQIVND (reference sequence). The CDR3 runs 17 residues. The CDR3 here is CASSTQTSGRIYNEQFF. The CDR3 coding sequence is TGTGCCAGTAGTACCCAGACTAGCGGGAGGATATACAATGAGCAGTTCTTC.